The 12 T cell receptor beta chains listed next were all sequenced from one sample in a study of blood T cell repertoires in COVID-19. Repertoires were generated with immunoSEQ multiplex PCR, while TCRdb's copy carries only in-frame clones and drops some. In the table there are about 350,000 clones, about 92% of which are singletons. The sample comprised peripheral blood. Receptors were obtained from a woman aged 55-70 years with COVID-19, enrolled during active disease.

The V gene is TRBV6-5, the J gene TRBJ2-1; D remains unclear. Germline V gene lookup returns CDR1 MNHEY and CDR2 SVGAGI. Trimming stripped 2 bases from V and 0 bases from J, with 8 bases between. The length of the CDR3 is 15 residues. DNA of the CDR3: TGTGCCAGCAGTTACACCAGGCCCTCCTACAATGAGCAGTTCTTC. This encodes CASSYTRPSYNEQFF.

This sequence joins TRBV4-2 and TRBJ2-5, with a weak D call TRBD2 (6 bases). V lost 4 bases and J 5 bases, leaving 23 bases between the germline ends. The germline V gene encodes CDR1 LGHNA and CDR2 YNFKEQ. There are 17 residues in the CDR3. The chain's CDR3 is CASSLLAWGTAGETQYF. CDR3 in DNA: TGTGCCAGCAGCCTACTAGCATGGGGGACCGCCGGGGAGACCCAGTACTTC.

As DNA, the CDR3 is TGTGCCAGCAGCCCAGCGGGACGGGGGGGTAGTGCAGATACGCAGTATTTT. This translates into CASSPAGRGGSADTQYF. The V and J genes are TRBV7-2 and TRBJ2-3, with 8 bases fitting TRBD2. Per the germline V gene, CDR1 is SGHTA and CDR2 is FQGNSA. J gave up 4 bases and V 5 bases, and 14 bases lay outside the gene matches. The CDR3 is 17 residues long.

The chain uses TRBV6-5 and TRBJ1-2; TRBD1 is a possible D gene (5 bases). CDR3 length: 15 amino acids. Germline CDR1 reads MNHEY; CDR2 reads SVGAGI. The V and J ends lost 5 bases and 5 bases respectively, with 18 bases between them. The CDR3 spells CASSLDRRGSYGYTF. CDR3 bases: TGTGCCAGCAGTCTTGACAGAAGGGGATCGTATGGCTACACCTTC.

V is TRBV9 and J is TRBJ1-3, with 8 bases lining up with TRBD1. Germline CDR1 reads SGDLS; CDR2 reads YYNGEE. V lost 4 bases to trimming and J lost 4 bases; unmatched junction nucleotides: 7. The CDR3 is 15 amino acids. This CDR3 reads CASSKRTGGGNTIYF. The CDR3 coding sequence is TGTGCCAGCAGCAAGAGAACAGGGGGGGGAAACACCATATATTTT.

Regarding this clone: The sample holds other DNA sequences that translate to the same CDR3. The V call is TRBV5-1, the J call TRBJ1-4; 11 nucleotides line up with TRBD1. V dropped 0 bases and J dropped 7; count of bases not matched to a gene: 2. The length of the CDR3 is 15 residues. CDR1 SGHRS and CDR2 YFSETQ come from the germline V gene. The DNA of the CDR3 is TGCGCCAGCAGCTTGGTGGGACAGGGGGGTGAAAAACTGTTTTTT. Protein product: CASSLVGQGGEKLFF. Full variable domain (outside the CDR3, taken from reference TRBV5-1 and TRBJ1-4): KAGVTQTPRYLIKTRGQQVTLSCSPISGHRSVSWYQQTPGQGLQFLFEYFSETQRNKGNFPGRFSGRQFSNSRSEMNVSTLELGDSALYLCASSLVGQGGEKLFFGSGTQLSVL.

The J gene is TRBJ1-6, the V gene TRBV10-3, with 7 bases identical to TRBD1. The trim removed 0 bases at V and 6 bases at J, leaving 5 bases unmatched. There are 16 residues in the CDR3. Per germline, CDR1 ENHRY and CDR2 SYGVKD. This CDR3 is CAISESGAGGNSPLHF. Written as DNA, the CDR3 is TGTGCCATCAGTGAGTCGGGGGCAGGGGGTAATTCACCCCTCCACTTT.

This sequence joins TRBV6-2 or TRBV6-3 and TRBJ1-2; D is unresolved. Trimming left V 5 bases short and J 7 bases short, with 8 bases between. CDR3 length equals 11 residues. The germline V gene encodes CDR1 MNHEY and CDR2 SVGEGT. DNA of the CDR3: TGTGCCAGCAGTCAAGAGGCTGGCTACACCTTC. This translates into CASSQEAGYTF.

The rearrangement joins TRBV27 to TRBJ1-5; 9 nucleotides agree with TRBD1. The CDR3 length is 16 residues. Germline V gene lookup returns CDR1 MNHEY and CDR2 SMNVEV (reference sequence). Trimming took 5 bases from V and 3 from J; bases not matched to a gene: 8. This CDR3 is CASSIQGQGHNQPQHF. For the CDR3, the DNA is TGTGCCAGCAGTATACAGGGACAGGGCCACAATCAGCCCCAGCATTTT.

The chain combines TRBV4-2 with TRBJ2-1; TRBD2 matches 11 bases. The germline V gene encodes CDR1 LGHNA and CDR2 YNFKEQ. The V gene end was trimmed by 2 bases and the J gene end by 6 bases; junction bases not matched to a gene: 6. The length of the CDR3 is 16 residues. The CDR3 is CASSQNLAGGANEQFF. In DNA form, the CDR3 reads TGTGCCAGCAGCCAAAACTTAGCGGGGGGGGCCAATGAGCAGTTCTTC.

Here the CDR3 reads CASSLEGADTGELFF. Written as DNA, the CDR3 is TGCGCCAGCAGCTTGGAGGGGGCCGACACCGGGGAGCTGTTTTTT. This chain joins TRBV5-1 and TRBJ2-2; 7 bases agree with TRBD1. Germline V gives CDR1 SGHRS, CDR2 YFSETQ. This CDR3 comprises 15 residues. V lost 0 bases to trimming and J lost 3 bases; unmatched junction nucleotides: 2.

The V call is TRBV7-8, the J call TRBJ2-1; TRBD2 aligns across 12 bases. Germline V gene sequence: CDR1 SGHVS, CDR2 FQNEAQ. CDR3 size: 18 residues. V gave up 3 bases and J gave up 4 bases; unmatched junction bases: 10. This CDR3 is CASSFGLAGTLRYNEQFF. The CDR3 coding sequence is TGTGCCAGCAGCTTCGGACTAGCGGGGACCCTACGTTACAATGAGCAGTTCTTC.